A single sample gave rise to the 22 T cell receptor beta chains below, sequenced in a study of blood T cell repertoires in COVID-19. Profiled with immunoSEQ multiplex PCR; TCRdb holds only in-frame clones, not every one. The data contain about 210,000 clones, 83% of them seen just once; the ten biggest clones take up 2.5% to 3%. Sequences were obtained from peripheral blood. The receptors here all came from a woman aged 40 to 49 with active or convalescent COVID-19.

Points on this clone: The junction departs from the called germline gene at one end, perhaps through a read error. The rearrangement joins TRBV7-7 to TRBJ2-3; 8 nucleotides line up with TRBD1. The germline CDR1 and CDR2 sequences are SSHAT and FNYEAQ (reference sequence). This CDR3 is 14 amino acids long. CDR3 coding DNA: TGTGCTAGCAGCCAGGACAGGGCAACAGATACGCAGTATTTT. Amino acids: CASSQDRATDTQYF.

V is TRBV21-1 and J is TRBJ2-3; the DNA was not used to check the table's D call, TRBD2. TRBV21-1 is a pseudogene. The CDR3 totals 15 residues. The CDR3 protein is CASSASGGASDTQYF. The CDR3 region has the DNA TGTGCCAGCAGCGCTAGCGGGGGGGCCTCGGATACGCAGTATTTT.

This chain uses TRBV7-9 with TRBJ2-7; the D gene is possibly TRBD2 (6 bases). Trimming removed 1 base from V and 4 bases from J, with 17 bases in between. CDR1 and CDR2 (germline): SEHNR, FQNEAQ (reference sequence). The CDR3 sequence is 16 residues long. This CDR3 is CASSLVGQGAGYEQYF. The CDR3 DNA is TGTGCCAGCAGCTTAGTCGGGCAGGGAGCGGGTTACGAGCAGTACTTC.

Only a few counts were recorded for this clone. The J gene is TRBJ1-2, the V gene TRBV2, with D possibly matching TRBD1 (5 bases). V gave up 6 bases and J gave up 8 bases, with 19 bases separating them. Germline CDR1 reads SNHLY; CDR2 reads FYNNEI. The CDR3 consists of 14 residues. The CDR3 reads CASRASTDRTGYTF. The CDR3 region has the DNA TGTGCCAGCAGGGCCAGTACGGATAGGACAGGCTACACCTTC. Full variable domain (rest looked up from reference TRBV2 and TRBJ1-2): EPEVTQTPSHQVTQMGQEVILRCVPISNHLYFYWYRQILGQKVEFLVSFYNNEISEKSEIFDDQFSVERPDGSNFTLKIRSTKLEDSAMYFCASRASTDRTGYTFGSGTRLTVV.

The V call is TRBV5-1, the J call TRBJ2-5; D uncertain. Trimming stripped 2 bases from V and 5 bases from J, with 4 bases between. Germline loops: CDR1 SGHRS, CDR2 YFSETQ. This CDR3 has 11 residues. Here the CDR3 reads CASSFSETQYF. CDR3 nucleotide sequence: TGCGCCAGCAGCTTCTCCGAGACCCAGTACTTC. The full variable domain, in which reference TRBV5-1 and TRBJ2-5 provide the parts outside the CDR3, is KAGVTQTPRYLIKTRGQQVTLSCSPISGHRSVSWYQQTPGQGLQFLFEYFSETQRNKGNFPGRFSGRQFSNSRSEMNVSTLELGDSALYLCASSFSETQYFGPGTRLLVL.

This clone appeared a single time. The chain joins TRBV15 to TRBJ2-5; a weak D match, TRBD2 (5 bases). CDR3 size: 15 residues. V was pared by 0 bases and J by 7 bases, with 15 bases between. The germline V gene encodes CDR1 LNHNV and CDR2 YYDKDF (reference sequence). The chain's CDR3 is CATSRDPTSVGTQYF. In nucleotides, the CDR3 is TGTGCCACCAGCAGAGATCCCACTAGTGTAGGGACCCAGTACTTC.

The rearrangement uses TRBV19 and TRBJ1-1; 9 positions match TRBD1. This CDR3 has 16 amino acids. Trimming cost V 5 bases and J 1 base; bases outside gene matches: 8. The germline CDR1 and CDR2 sequences are LNHDA and SQIVND (reference sequence). CDR3 protein: CASSPRQGGGNTEAFF. Written as DNA, the CDR3 is TGTGCCAGTAGTCCCCGACAGGGGGGAGGGAACACTGAAGCTTTCTTT.

The genes are TRBV11-3 and TRBJ2-2; possibly TRBD1 for D (6 bases). This CDR3 has 18 amino acids. V was trimmed by 2 bases and J by 1 base, leaving 17 bases between them. Germline values: CDR1 SGHNT, CDR2 YENEEA. CDR3 loop: CASSLIFQGPWNTGELFF. The CDR3 region has the DNA TGTGCCAGCAGCTTAATCTTCCAGGGGCCGTGGAACACCGGGGAGCTGTTTTTT.

Worth noting for this clone: The sample holds other DNA sequences that translate to the same CDR3. The chain carries TRBV18 and TRBJ1-2, with a possible D match to TRBD1 (6 bases). Per germline, CDR1 KGHSH and CDR2 LQKENI. V was cut by 2 bases and J by 4 bases, with 11 bases left in between. This CDR3 has 14 amino acids. The CDR3 nucleotides read TGTGCCAGCTCACCAGGGGGCGCGGGCTATGGCTACACCTTC. It codes for CASSPGGAGYGYTF.

The chain employs TRBV9 and TRBJ2-7, with TRBD2 as a possible D gene (6 bases). Trimming left V 0 bases short and J 2 bases short, with 12 bases between. CDR1 is SGDLS and CDR2 is YYNGEE in the germline V gene. The CDR3 sequence is 15 residues long. CDR3 protein: CASSVGGGTAYEQYF. CDR3 nucleotides: TGTGCCAGCAGCGTAGGAGGAGGGACCGCCTACGAGCAGTACTTC.

This clone occurred once. The chain is built from TRBV30 and TRBJ2-1, with 7 bases fitting TRBD1. The ends lost 4 bases at V and 4 bases at J; junction bases unmatched: 4. Per the germline V gene, CDR1 is GTSNPN and CDR2 is SVGIG (reference sequence). CDR3 length: 13 residues. Written as DNA, the CDR3 is TGTGCCTGGACCCAGGGACAGTACAATGAGCAGTTCTTC. Its protein is CAWTQGQYNEQFF.

This chain joins TRBV24-1 and TRBJ2-7; 7 bases line up with TRBD1. This CDR3 spans 15 amino acids. After removal of 3 bases from V and 2 bases from J, the junction contained 6 bases not matched to a gene. Germline CDR1 is KGHDR and CDR2 is SFDVKD. The CDR3 sequence: CATSDGPGQAYEQYF. DNA for the CDR3: TGTGCCACCAGTGATGGACCCGGACAGGCCTACGAGCAGTACTTC.

The chain links TRBV30 to TRBJ1-2, with D hard to call. The CDR3 spans 12 residues. Trimming took 5 bases from V and 4 from J, leaving 11 bases between them. CDR1 and CDR2 (germline): GTSNPN, SVGIG (reference sequence). The CDR3 nucleotides are TGTGCCTGGGCCGGGAAAACCTATGGCTACACCTTC. Its translation: CAWAGKTYGYTF.

The chain recombines TRBV6-5 with TRBJ1-2, with TRBD1 as a possible D gene (6 bases). Germline lookup yields CDR1 MNHEY and CDR2 SVGAGI. Trimming took 5 bases from V and 6 from J, leaving 19 bases between them. The length of the CDR3 is 15 residues. CDR3 residues: CASSPPRGAVDGYTF. CDR3 coding DNA: TGTGCCAGCAGTCCTCCCAGGGGCGCCGTCGATGGCTACACCTTC.

In regard to this clone: One junction end does not reproduce the germline sequence, and a read error may be involved. The rearrangement joins TRBV6-2 or TRBV6-3 to TRBJ2-5; 8 bases line up with TRBD1. The CDR3 is 15 amino acids. The V gene's germline CDR1 is MNHEY and CDR2 SVGEGT. CDR3 sequence: CASSYDRTGQEAQYF. The CDR3 DNA sequence: TGTGCCAGCAGTTACGACCGGACAGGGCAAGAGGCCCAGTACTTC.

This clone appeared a few times. This sequence joins TRBV5-1 and TRBJ1-5, with D hard to call. Between the trimmed V and J ends, which lost 4 bases and 0 bases, there was a span of 14 bases. The CDR3 has 16 amino acids. Germline V lookup: CDR1 SGHRS, CDR2 YFSETQ. This CDR3 is CASSPGESHSNQPQHF. In DNA form, the CDR3 reads TGCGCCAGCAGCCCCGGGGAGAGCCATAGCAATCAGCCCCAGCATTTT.

This clone appeared a single time. The gene calls are TRBV6-5 and TRBJ2-4; possibly TRBD1 for D (5 bases). Germline loops: CDR1 MNHEY, CDR2 SVGAGI. Between the trimmed V and J ends, which lost 5 bases and 1 base, there was a span of 12 bases. This CDR3 spans 15 amino acids. This CDR3 reads CASSPTALAKNIQYF. The CDR3 coding sequence is TGTGCCAGCAGTCCGACAGCCTTGGCCAAAAACATTCAGTACTTC.

The chain carries TRBV4-1 and TRBJ1-1, with D tentatively TRBD1 (5 bases). Trimming pared 1 base from V and 0 bases from J, leaving 9 bases between. Germline V gives CDR1 MGHRA, CDR2 YSYEKL. This CDR3 contains 15 residues. CDR3 amino acids: CASSQVGRVNTEAFF. The CDR3 nucleotides read TGCGCCAGCAGCCAAGTGGGCAGGGTGAACACTGAAGCTTTCTTT.

This clone was detected only once. The chain recombines TRBV2 with TRBJ1-1; perhaps TRBD1 as D (5 bases). V shed 8 bases and J shed 11 bases, with 12 bases lying between them. The CDR3 runs to 10 residues. Germline V gene lookup returns CDR1 SNHLY and CDR2 FYNNEI. The CDR3 DNA follows: TGTGCCAGCGAGGCGGGGCTGGCTTTCTTT. Residues: CASEAGLAFF. The variable domain in full, completed from reference TRBV2 and TRBJ1-1, reads EPEVTQTPSHQVTQMGQEVILRCVPISNHLYFYWYRQILGQKVEFLVSFYNNEISEKSEIFDDQFSVERPDGSNFTLKIRSTKLEDSAMYFCASEAGLAFFGQGTRLTVV.

The chain carries TRBV24-1 and TRBJ2-5; TRBD1 is a possible D gene (6 bases). The V gene lost 0 bases and the J gene lost 5 bases, with 9 bases spanning the gap. The CDR3 runs to 14 residues. CDR1 is KGHDR, CDR2 SFDVKD, per germline. The CDR3 DNA sequence: TGTGCCACCAGTGATTTGCAGGGGTCGGAGACCCAGTACTTC. Translated: CATSDLQGSETQYF.

The V gene is TRBV5-4, the J gene TRBJ2-7; TRBD2 agrees at 13 bases. The CDR3 extends over 16 amino acids. With 0 bases clipped from V and 7 bases from J, the junction kept 7 bases outside the gene matches. Germline CDR1 SGHNT, CDR2 YYREEE (reference sequence). CDR3 residues: CASSLGPGLAGYEQYF. CDR3 sequence (DNA): TGTGCCAGCAGCTTGGGTCCGGGACTAGCGGGATATGAGCAGTACTTC.

The CDR3 here is CASSPSRQPQHF. CDR3 in DNA: TGTGCCAGCAGCCCGAGCAGGCAGCCCCAGCATTTT. The rearrangement links TRBV7-3 to TRBJ1-5; D is unclear. The CDR3 totals 12 residues. The V gene's germline CDR1 is SGHTA and CDR2 FQGTGA. V lost 5 bases to trimming and J lost 7 bases, with 9 bases between them.